The present T cell receptor (beta chain) was sequenced within a study of blood T cells in healthy people across ages. V trimming: 4 bases; J trimming: 4 bases; junction bases outside the gene matches: 6. Looked up from germline, CDR1 is SGHNT and CDR2 is YYREEE (reference sequence). The CDR3 runs to 15 residues. For this clonotype: The antigen remains undetermined.

Healthy Caucasians from Russia aged about 6 to 90 served as donors. In each sample, at least 6.5 million PBMCs were isolated. Broader study findings: A roughly linear age-dependent decrease characterized TCR beta diversity per million T cells.

It was with a sample-barcoded 5' primer and a J-beta primer mix that a second PCR of about 7 to 12 cycles was run. Through a template-switch adaptor with 12 random nucleotides, each cDNA molecule received a tag. A single record per CDR3 protein comes from TCRdb applying MiXCR to the 5' RACE reads. The data hold about 1.8 million distinct CDR3 sequences, with approximately 50% observed a single time. The chain combines TRBV5-4 with TRBJ2-5; 11 bases map to TRBD2. The origin of this receptor is a woman aged 35 to 49 in good health. Sequenced input: blood. The CDR3 here is CASSQSGTSGETQYF. The CDR3 bases are TGTGCCAGCAGCCAGTCCGGGACTAGCGGAGAGACCCAGTACTTC.